The clone carrying this T cell receptor (beta chain) was observed a few times. These data come from a study of T cells after yellow fever vaccination. TCRdb ran MiXCR on the 5' RACE reads and lists one entry per CDR3 protein. The sample lists 610,000 or so distinct CDR3 sequences; around an eighth were seen once. Trimming removed 4 bases from V and 7 bases from J; junction bases left unmatched: 10. The CDR3 is made up of 16 amino acids. Germline CDR1 is MNHEY and CDR2 is SMNVEV (reference sequence). The source of this sequence is a man aged 25 to 40 who received the YFV17D yellow fever vaccine. The sequencing here drew on PBMCs, taken on the day of the yellow fever booster vaccination. The V call is TRBV27, the J call TRBJ1-6, with TRBD1 matching 7 bases. DNA for the CDR3: TGTGCCAGCAGTTCGGGACAGCTTCTATCGAATTCACCCCTCCACTTT. Protein sequence: CASSSGQLLSNSPLHF.